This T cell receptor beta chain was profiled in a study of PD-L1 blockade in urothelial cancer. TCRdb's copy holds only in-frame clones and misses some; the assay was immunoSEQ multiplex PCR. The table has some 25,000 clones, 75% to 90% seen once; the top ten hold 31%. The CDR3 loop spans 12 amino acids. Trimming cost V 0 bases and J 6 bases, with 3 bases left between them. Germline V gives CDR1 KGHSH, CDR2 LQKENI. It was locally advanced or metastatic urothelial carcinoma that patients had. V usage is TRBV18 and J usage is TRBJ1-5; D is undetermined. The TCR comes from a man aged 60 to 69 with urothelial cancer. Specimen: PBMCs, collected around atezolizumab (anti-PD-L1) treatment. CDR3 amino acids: CASSPPGQPQHF. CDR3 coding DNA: TGTGCCAGCTCACCACCCGGTCAGCCCCAGCATTTT.